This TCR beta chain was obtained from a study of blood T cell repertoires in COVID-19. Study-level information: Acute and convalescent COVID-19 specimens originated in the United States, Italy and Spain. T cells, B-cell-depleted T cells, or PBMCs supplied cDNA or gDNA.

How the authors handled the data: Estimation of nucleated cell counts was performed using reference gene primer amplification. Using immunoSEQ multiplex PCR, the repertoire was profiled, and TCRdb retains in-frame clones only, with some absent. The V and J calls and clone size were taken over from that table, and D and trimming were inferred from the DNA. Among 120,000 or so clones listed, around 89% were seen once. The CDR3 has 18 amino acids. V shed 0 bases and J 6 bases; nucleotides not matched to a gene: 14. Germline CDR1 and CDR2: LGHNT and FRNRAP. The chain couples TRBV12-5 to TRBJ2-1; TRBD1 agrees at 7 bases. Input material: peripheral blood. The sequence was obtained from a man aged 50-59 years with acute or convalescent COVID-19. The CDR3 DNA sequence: TGTGCTAGTGGTTTGGTAGTTTCCCGCGACAGGGCTCTCAATGAGCAGTTCTTC. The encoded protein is CASGLVVSRDRALNEQFF.